A single sample gave rise to the 30 T cell receptor beta chains below, sequenced in a study of cytomegalovirus exposure and HLA in healthy donors. The PCR used 60 Vbeta and 13 Jbeta primers. TCRdb's copy holds only in-frame clones and misses some; the assay was immunoSEQ multiplex PCR. The sample includes more than 75,000 clones, around 79% of them seen just once. Material: PBMCs. The source is a woman in her 40s in good health and CMV-seropositive.

This rearrangement joins TRBV7-9 to TRBJ2-7; D is possibly TRBD1 (5 bases). Trimming removed 2 bases at V and 1 base at J, with 9 bases between. The CDR3 is made up of 14 amino acids. Germline V CDR1 and CDR2: SEHNR, FQNEAQ (reference sequence). The CDR3 bases are TGTGCCAGCAGCTTACCAGGGTGGTCCTACGAGCAGTACTTC. Translation: CASSLPGWSYEQYF.

This sequence joins TRBV7-8 and TRBJ1-2, with TRBD1 identical over 7 bases. The CDR3 contains 16 residues. The V gene's germline CDR1 is SGHVS and CDR2 FQNEAQ. V lost 5 bases to trimming and J lost 2 bases; unmatched junction nucleotides: 11. The CDR3 DNA is TGTGCCAGCAGCCCGGGGGGGGGACAGAGAAACTATGGCTACACCTTC. Its protein is CASSPGGGQRNYGYTF. The variable domain in full, completed from reference TRBV7-8 and TRBJ1-2, reads GAGVSQSPRYKVAKRGQDVALRCDPISGHVSLFWYQQALGQGPEFLTYFQNEAQLDKSGLPSDRFFAERPEGSVSTLKIQRTQQEDSAVYLCASSPGGGQRNYGYTFGSGTRLTVV.

V and J are TRBV27 and TRBJ2-1, with D tentatively TRBD1 (5 bases). V was cut by 7 bases and J by 10 bases, with 11 bases left in between. The CDR3 runs to 11 residues. The V gene's germline CDR1 is MNHEY and CDR2 SMNVEV (reference sequence). The CDR3 loop reads CASTGSGEQFF. DNA of the CDR3: TGTGCCAGCACCGGTTCAGGGGAGCAGTTCTTC.

The gene calls are TRBV7-8 and TRBJ2-1, with a weak D call TRBD2 (6 bases). Looked up from germline, CDR1 is SGHVS and CDR2 is FQNEAQ. V dropped 11 bases and J dropped 8 bases, with 10 bases sitting between them. CDR3 length: 10 amino acids. CDR3: CASAGYEQFF. The CDR3 bases are TGTGCCTCTGCGGGGTATGAGCAGTTCTTC. Using reference TRBV7-8 and TRBJ2-1 for the parts outside the CDR3, the full variable domain is GAGVSQSPRYKVAKRGQDVALRCDPISGHVSLFWYQQALGQGPEFLTYFQNEAQLDKSGLPSDRFFAERPEGSVSTLKIQRTQQEDSAVYLCASAGYEQFFGPGTRLTVL.

V and J are TRBV9 and TRBJ2-5; TRBD2 matches at 8 bases. The length of the CDR3 is 14 residues. V was pared by 0 bases and J by 4 bases, with 2 bases of the junction left unmatched. Germline CDR1 reads SGDLS; CDR2 reads YYNGEE. In DNA form, the CDR3 reads TGTGCCAGCAGCGTAGGAAGCGGGGGAGAGACCCAGTACTTC. Translating it yields CASSVGSGGETQYF.

The chain employs TRBV9 and TRBJ2-3; unclear D gene. Trimming removed 0 bases from V and 2 bases from J, with 10 bases in between. Germline CDR1 reads SGDLS; CDR2 reads YYNGEE. The CDR3 is 15 residues long. The CDR3: CASSVAGRYTDTQYF. The CDR3 DNA reads TGTGCCAGCAGCGTAGCGGGTCGATACACAGATACGCAGTATTTT.

This clone was observed a single time. The chain carries TRBV29-1 and TRBJ2-2; 8 bases are shared with TRBD1. CDR3 length: 14 residues. V lost 4 bases and J lost 5; bases outside the gene matches: 6. CDR1 and CDR2 (germline): SQVTM, ANQGSEA. This CDR3 is CSVGQGSRTGELFF. The CDR3 DNA follows: TGCAGCGTTGGACAGGGGTCGAGGACCGGGGAGCTGTTTTTT.

V is TRBV6-5 and J is TRBJ1-1, with unresolved D. Germline-derived CDR1 and CDR2 are MNHEY and SVGAGI. V lost 0 bases and J 2 bases, leaving 4 bases between the germline ends. The CDR3 has 13 residues. This CDR3 reads CASSYSRNTEAFF. CDR3 sequence (DNA): TGTGCCAGCAGTTACTCTAGAAACACTGAAGCTTTCTTT.

The J gene is TRBJ2-2, the V gene TRBV28; D perhaps matches TRBD1 (7 bases). Trimming removed 9 bases at V and 7 bases at J, with 30 bases between. The CDR3 has 18 residues. The germline gives CDR1 MDHEN, CDR2 SYDVKM. The CDR3 protein is CARKTGNPVLWEDGELFF. The CDR3, as DNA: TGTGCCAGGAAGACAGGGAACCCCGTACTTTGGGAGGACGGGGAGCTGTTTTTT.

The J gene is TRBJ1-2, the V gene TRBV5-6; D remains unclear. The CDR3 consists of 12 residues. Germline V gives CDR1 SGHDT, CDR2 YYEEEE. V was trimmed by 3 bases and J by 8 bases, leaving 11 bases between them. The CDR3 spells CASSWAVDGYTF. The CDR3 region has the DNA TGTGCCAGCAGCTGGGCAGTAGACGGCTACACCTTC.

This clone was picked up one time. The chain couples TRBV19 to TRBJ2-7; 10 bases match TRBD1. The germline V gene encodes CDR1 LNHDA and CDR2 SQIVND (reference sequence). CDR3 length: 13 amino acids. Trimming took 6 bases from V and 7 from J; bases not matched to a gene: 6. CDR3 region: CASSGTGVWEQYF. CDR3 DNA sequence: TGTGCCAGTAGCGGGACAGGGGTGTGGGAGCAGTACTTC.

This clone was seen a single time. The V call is TRBV7-2, the J call TRBJ1-1, with 9 bases aligning to TRBD1. The CDR3 covers 15 residues. Germline assignment: CDR1 SGHTA and CDR2 FQGNSA. The V and J ends lost 5 bases and 5 bases, in that order; junction bases with no gene match: 9. For the CDR3, the DNA is TGTGCCAGCAGCAGGCCGGGACAGGGAGGGACTGAAGCTTTCTTT. Its protein product is CASSRPGQGGTEAFF.

The rearrangement joins TRBV7-9 to TRBJ2-2; possible D gene TRBD2, 6 bases. Trimming removed 1 base at V and 6 bases at J, with 12 bases between. The CDR3 is 15 amino acids. Germline V gene lookup returns CDR1 SEHNR and CDR2 FQNEAQ (reference sequence). This CDR3 is CASSLVLGDSGELFF. The CDR3 nucleotides are TGTGCCAGCAGCTTAGTTCTCGGGGACTCCGGGGAGCTGTTTTTT. The complete variable domain, with remaining parts taken from reference TRBV7-9 and TRBJ2-2, reads DTGVSQNPRHKITKRGQNVTFRCDPISEHNRLYWYRQTLGQGPEFLTYFQNEAQLEKSRLLSDRFSAERPKGSFSTLEIQRTEQGDSAMYLCASSLVLGDSGELFFGEGSRLTVL.

This chain connects TRBV12-5 to TRBJ2-2, with D perhaps TRBD1 (6 bases). Germline-derived CDR1 and CDR2 are LGHNT and FRNRAP. The CDR3 has 16 amino acids. Trimming shortened V by 3 bases and J by 5 bases, and 16 bases separated the two germline ends. Here the CDR3 reads CASGFRGIEGTGELFF. The CDR3 nucleotides read TGTGCTAGTGGTTTCAGGGGAATCGAAGGAACCGGGGAGCTGTTTTTT.

The V gene is TRBV6-5, the J gene TRBJ1-3; D perhaps matches TRBD1 (6 bases). Trimming pared 6 bases from V and 2 bases from J, leaving 14 bases between. The germline V gene has CDR1 MNHEY and CDR2 SVGAGI. The CDR3 consists of 15 residues. CDR3 sequence reads: CASSPTGGTGNTIYF. CDR3 nucleotide sequence: TGTGCCAGCAGCCCGACAGGAGGTACTGGAAACACCATATATTTT.

This chain links TRBV28 with TRBJ1-4; D unclear. The CDR3 is 16 residues long. CDR1 MDHEN and CDR2 SYDVKM come from the germline V gene. Trimming shortened V by 7 bases and J by 6 bases, and 21 bases separated the two germline ends. The chain's CDR3 is CASKKTTLPLDEKLFF. The CDR3 DNA sequence: TGTGCCAGCAAAAAGACAACTCTCCCCCTGGATGAAAAACTGTTTTTT. Complete variable domain (other parts from reference TRBV28 and TRBJ1-4): DVKVTQSSRYLVKRTGEKVFLECVQDMDHENMFWYRQDPGLGLRLIYFSYDVKMKEKGDIPEGYSVSREKKERFSLILESASTNQTSMYLCASKKTTLPLDEKLFFGSGTQLSVL.

This clone was detected only a few times. V and J are TRBV6-6 and TRBJ2-3; 10 nucleotides match TRBD2. The CDR3 is made up of 15 amino acids. Germline V gene data show CDR1 as MNHNY and CDR2 as SVGAGI (reference sequence). With 8 bases clipped from V and 0 bases from J, the junction kept 5 bases outside the gene matches. The CDR3 spells CASSDSGRSTDTQYF. Written as DNA, the CDR3 is TGTGCCAGCTCCGATAGCGGGAGGAGCACAGATACGCAGTATTTT.

The CDR3 spells CASSFSVGGSQPQHF. The CDR3, as DNA: TGTGCCAGCAGTTTCAGCGTAGGGGGAAGTCAGCCCCAGCATTTT. The chain combines TRBV6-5 with TRBJ1-5; possible D gene TRBD1, 6 bases. CDR1 is MNHEY, CDR2 SVGAGI, per germline. The CDR3 spans 15 residues. V lost 4 bases to trimming and J lost 6 bases, with 16 bases between them.

The rearrangement joins TRBV5-6 to TRBJ1-5; TRBD1 aligns across 10 bases. V was clipped by 4 bases and J by 4 bases; unmatched bases: 8. The CDR3 runs 16 residues. CDR1 and CDR2 (germline): SGHDT, YYEEEE. The CDR3 DNA follows: TGTGCCAGCAGCCGAAGGGGACAGGGGTGGAATCAGCCCCAGCATTTT. Translation: CASSRRGQGWNQPQHF. Filled out from reference TRBV5-6 and TRBJ1-5, the complete variable domain reads DAGVTQSPTHLIKTRGQQVTLRCSPKSGHDTVSWYQQALGQGPQFIFQYYEEEERQRGNFPDRFSGHQFPNYSSELNVNALLLGDSALYLCASSRRGQGWNQPQHFGDGTRLSIL.

V usage is TRBV7-2 and J usage is TRBJ1-2, with D possibly matching TRBD1 (6 bases). CDR1 and CDR2 (germline): SGHTA, FQGNSA. The CDR3 consists of 14 residues. With 5 bases removed from V and 8 bases from J, the gap between germline ends came to 18 bases. The CDR3: CASSPFGSGVGYTF. Written as DNA, the CDR3 is TGTGCCAGCAGCCCCTTTGGGTCAGGGGTAGGCTACACCTTC. Full variable domain (outside the CDR3, taken from reference TRBV7-2 and TRBJ1-2): GAGVSQSPSNKVTEKGKDVELRCDPISGHTALYWYRQSLGQGLEFLIYFQGNSAPDKSGLPSDRFSAERTGGSVSTLTIQRTQQEDSAVYLCASSPFGSGVGYTFGSGTRLTVV.

The rearrangement uses TRBV2 and TRBJ1-5; D is uncertain. CDR1 SNHLY and CDR2 FYNNEI come from the germline V gene. V dropped 2 bases and J dropped 4 bases, with 15 bases sitting between them. The CDR3 has 16 amino acids. CDR3 sequence (DNA): TGTGCCAGCAGTGAATCTACCCCTTTGAATAATCAGCCCCAGCATTTT. Its translation: CASSESTPLNNQPQHF.

The rearrangement joins TRBV2 to TRBJ2-2; D not resolved. The V end lost 6 bases, the J end lost 2 bases, and 13 bases lay between the germline ends. Looked up from germline, CDR1 is SNHLY and CDR2 is FYNNEI. The length of the CDR3 is 15 residues. The CDR3 DNA sequence: TGTGCCAGCAGCCACCCTAATTCCAACACCGGGGAGCTGTTTTTT. Its translation: CASSHPNSNTGELFF. The variable domain in full, with the rest retrieved from reference TRBV2 and TRBJ2-2, is EPEVTQTPSHQVTQMGQEVILRCVPISNHLYFYWYRQILGQKVEFLVSFYNNEISEKSEIFDDQFSVERPDGSNFTLKIRSTKLEDSAMYFCASSHPNSNTGELFFGEGSRLTVL.

The chain carries TRBV4-2 and TRBJ2-2; 7 positions agree with TRBD2. This CDR3 region has 18 residues. The germline gives CDR1 LGHNA, CDR2 YNFKEQ. The V and J ends lost 8 bases and 0 bases, in that order; junction bases with no gene match: 15. The CDR3 is CASGGLNTRGSNTGELFF. CDR3 nucleotide sequence: TGTGCCAGCGGGGGACTAAATACCCGGGGGTCGAACACCGGGGAGCTGTTTTTT.

Only a few counts were recorded for this clone. The V call is TRBV13, the J call TRBJ1-2, with TRBD1 as a possible D gene (6 bases). The CDR3 is 14 residues long. V was clipped by 4 bases and J by 7 bases, with 16 bases between them. From germline, CDR1 is PRHDT and CDR2 FYEKMQ (reference sequence). CDR3 coding DNA: TGTGCCAGCAGCTCCACAGGGCTTAGTGGTGGCTACACCTTC. This codes for CASSSTGLSGGYTF. Full variable domain (missing parts from reference TRBV13 and TRBJ1-2): AAGVIQSPRHLIKEKRETATLKCYPIPRHDTVYWYQQGPGQDPQFLISFYEKMQSDKGSIPDRFSAQQFSDYHSELNMSSLELGDSALYFCASSSTGLSGGYTFGSGTRLTVV.

V and J are TRBV10-3 and TRBJ2-1; D is perhaps TRBD2 (5 bases). Trimming took off 4 bases at V and 1 base at J, with 14 bases between the two ends. CDR1 ENHRY and CDR2 SYGVKD come from the germline V gene. CDR3 size: 16 residues. The CDR3 nucleotides read TGTGCCATCAGTGTAGGAACCGGGGTATCCTACAATGAGCAGTTCTTC. It translates to CAISVGTGVSYNEQFF.

Only one count was recorded for this clone. This chain joins TRBV19 and TRBJ1-5; unclear D gene. V was clipped by 7 bases and J by 0 bases, with 13 bases between them. Germline assignment: CDR1 LNHDA and CDR2 SQIVND (reference sequence). The CDR3 has 15 amino acids. The CDR3, as DNA: TGTGCCAGTACCGAGGGAGGAGATAGCAATCAGCCCCAGCATTTT. Protein: CASTEGGDSNQPQHF.

J is TRBJ2-1 and V is TRBV27, with 13 bases lining up with TRBD2. The CDR3 has 14 residues. Germline CDR1 reads MNHEY; CDR2 reads SMNVEV (reference sequence). V lost 5 bases and J lost 10; bases outside the gene matches: 5. This CDR3 is CASSPTSGGREQFF. In nucleotides, the CDR3 is TGTGCCAGCAGTCCGACTAGCGGGGGGCGGGAGCAGTTCTTC.

V is TRBV5-6 and J is TRBJ2-5; TRBD1 aligns across 12 bases. After removal of 6 bases from V and 5 bases from J, the junction contained 8 bases not matched to a gene. The CDR3 is made up of 15 amino acids. Germline loops: CDR1 SGHDT, CDR2 YYEEEE. The CDR3 DNA sequence: TGTGCCAGCACGGGGGACAGGGGGCGAGGGGAGACCCAGTACTTC. The encoded protein is CASTGDRGRGETQYF.

This clone was seen a few times. The rearrangement uses TRBV9 and TRBJ2-5; no definite D call. CDR1 and CDR2 (germline): SGDLS, YYNGEE. Trimming took off 0 bases at V and 7 bases at J, with 10 bases between the two ends. This CDR3 contains 13 residues. The CDR3 region is CASSVAVSGTQYF. The CDR3 coding sequence is TGTGCCAGCAGCGTAGCAGTGTCGGGGACCCAGTACTTC. Drawing the rest from reference TRBV9 and TRBJ2-5, the complete variable domain is DSGVTQTPKHLITATGQRVTLRCSPRSGDLSVYWYQQSLDQGLQFLIQYYNGEERAKGNILERFSAQQFPDLHSELNLSSLELGDSALYFCASSVAVSGTQYFGPGTRLLVL.

The rearrangement joins TRBV7-2 to TRBJ2-5; a possible D gene is TRBD1 (5 bases). The closer fit of TRBJ2-7 to the DNA end suggests the J call may be wrong. CDR1 is SGHTA, CDR2 FQGNSA, per germline. The length of the CDR3 is 13 residues. The CDR3 loop is CASSLEGLYEQYF. The CDR3 DNA is TGTGCCAGCAGCTTAGAGGGGCTTTACGAGCAGTACTTC.